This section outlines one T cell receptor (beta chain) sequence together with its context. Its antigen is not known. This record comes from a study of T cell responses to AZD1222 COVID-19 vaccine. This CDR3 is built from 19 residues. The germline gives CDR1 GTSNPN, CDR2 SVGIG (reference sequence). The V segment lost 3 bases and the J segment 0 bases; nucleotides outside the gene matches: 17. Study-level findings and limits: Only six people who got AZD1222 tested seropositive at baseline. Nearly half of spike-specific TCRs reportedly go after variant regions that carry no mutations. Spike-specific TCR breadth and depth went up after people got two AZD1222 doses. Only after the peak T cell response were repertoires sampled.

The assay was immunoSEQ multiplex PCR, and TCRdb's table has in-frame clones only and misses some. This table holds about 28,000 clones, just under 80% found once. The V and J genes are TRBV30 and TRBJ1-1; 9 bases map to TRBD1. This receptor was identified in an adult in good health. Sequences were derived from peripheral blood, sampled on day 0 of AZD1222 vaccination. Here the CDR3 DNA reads TGTGCCTGGAGCCGGGACAGGGTATGGGGAAATCTGATGAACACTGAAGCTTTCTTT. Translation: CAWSRDRVWGNLMNTEAFF. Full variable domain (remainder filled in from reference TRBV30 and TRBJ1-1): SQTIHQWPATLVQPVGSPLSLECTVEGTSNPNLYWYRQAAGRGLQLLFYSVGIGQISSEVPQNLSASRPQDRQFILSSKKLLLSDSGFYLCAWSRDRVWGNLMNTEAFFGQGTRLTVV.